This T cell receptor (beta chain) emerged from a study of cytomegalovirus exposure and HLA in healthy donors. The table came from immunoSEQ multiplex PCR; TCRdb's copy has only in-frame clones and leaves some out. The sample holds fewer than 120,000 clones; about 92% are singletons and the top ten take approximately 1.9%. Trimming cost V 5 bases and J 2 bases, with 12 bases left between them. CDR3 length: 14 residues. CDR1 SGHVS and CDR2 FNYEAQ come from the germline V gene. The validation cohort, a group of 120 subjects, included the donors and was separate from the roughly 700-subject first cohort.

The sample taken for sequencing was PBMCs. The gene calls are TRBV7-6 and TRBJ1-2; D possibly corresponds to TRBD1 (5 bases). The clonotype comes from a woman aged 18-29 years in good health and CMV-seronegative. Here the CDR3 DNA reads TGTGCCAGCAGCCCCCAGACAGCGAACTATGGCTACACCTTC. Its translation is CASSPQTANYGYTF.